This T cell receptor beta chain stems from a study of blood T cells in healthy people across ages. Overall study findings and caveats: The study found more naive CD4+ cells and higher diversity in long-lived than aged donors.

A sample-barcoded 5' primer and a J-beta primer mix were used in a second PCR of roughly 6 to 11 cycles. TCRdb re-analysed the 5' RACE reads in MiXCR, keeping a single row per CDR3 protein. The sample has some 1,500,000 distinct CDR3 sequences, under 55% seen once. With 2 bases removed from V and 7 bases from J, the gap between germline ends came to 9 bases. In germline, CDR1 is DFQATT, CDR2 SNEGSKA (reference sequence). The CDR3 runs 13 residues. This clonotype showed up just once. Its antigen remains unidentified. The V gene is TRBV20-1, the J gene TRBJ1-6, with D perhaps matching TRBD1 (6 bases). This TCR was sampled from a woman in her late teens or twenties in good health. The specimen sequenced was blood. The CDR3 nucleotides read TGCAGTGCTAGACCCGGGGGCAATTCACCCCTCCACTTT. Translating it yields CSARPGGNSPLHF.